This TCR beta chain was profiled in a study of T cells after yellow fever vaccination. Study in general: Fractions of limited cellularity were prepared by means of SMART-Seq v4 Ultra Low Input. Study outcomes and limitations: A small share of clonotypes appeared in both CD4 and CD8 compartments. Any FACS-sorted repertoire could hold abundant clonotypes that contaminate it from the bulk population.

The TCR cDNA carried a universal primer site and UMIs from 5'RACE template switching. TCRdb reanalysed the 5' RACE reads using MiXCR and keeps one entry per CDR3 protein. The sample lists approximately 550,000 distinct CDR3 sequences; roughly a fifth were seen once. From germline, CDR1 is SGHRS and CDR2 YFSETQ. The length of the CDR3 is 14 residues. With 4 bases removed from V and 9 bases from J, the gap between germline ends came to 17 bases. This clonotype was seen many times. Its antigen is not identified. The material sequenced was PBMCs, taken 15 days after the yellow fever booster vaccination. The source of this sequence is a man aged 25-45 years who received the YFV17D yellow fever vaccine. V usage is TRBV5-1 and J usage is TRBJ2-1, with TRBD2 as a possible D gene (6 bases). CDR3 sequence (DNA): TGCGCCAGCAGCCTAGATAGACTAGAGAGTGAGCAGTTCTTC. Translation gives CASSLDRLESEQFF. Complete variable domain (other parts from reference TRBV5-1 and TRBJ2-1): KAGVTQTPRYLIKTRGQQVTLSCSPISGHRSVSWYQQTPGQGLQFLFEYFSETQRNKGNFPGRFSGRQFSNSRSEMNVSTLELGDSALYLCASSLDRLESEQFFGPGTRLTVL.